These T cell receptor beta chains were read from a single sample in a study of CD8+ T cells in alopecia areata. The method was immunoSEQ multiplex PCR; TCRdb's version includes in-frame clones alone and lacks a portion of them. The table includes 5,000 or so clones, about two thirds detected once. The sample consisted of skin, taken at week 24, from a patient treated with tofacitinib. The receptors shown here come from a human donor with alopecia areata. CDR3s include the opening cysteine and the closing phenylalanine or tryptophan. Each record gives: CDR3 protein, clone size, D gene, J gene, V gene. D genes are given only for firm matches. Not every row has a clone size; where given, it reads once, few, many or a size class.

CASSMGGLSTGELFF NA NA TRBJ2-2 TRBV5-1
CASSLVGAGELFF NA NA TRBJ2-2 TRBV5-4
CASSLGRDAGELFF NA NA TRBJ2-2 TRBV11-3
CSAKAGVAYNEQFF NA TRBD2 TRBJ2-1 TRBV29-1
CAISEARPAFYTF NA NA TRBJ1-2 TRBV10-3
CSAKRGGDEQFF NA TRBD2 TRBJ2-1 TRBV29-1
CASSPRDTPNYGYTF NA NA TRBJ1-2 TRBV14
CATSSWDIPGGQFF large NA TRBJ2-1 TRBV15
CATSRPLGRGADTQYF NA TRBD2 TRBJ2-3 TRBV15
CASSHRTENTEAFF NA NA TRBJ1-1 TRBV6-5
CASSILAGGSVFRGELFF NA TRBD2 TRBJ2-2 TRBV19
CASSYSTYSYEQYF NA NA TRBJ2-7 TRBV6-6
CASSLNPSTDTQYF NA NA TRBJ2-3 TRBV7-2